These 19 T cell receptor beta chains were all obtained from the same sample, sequenced in a study of cytomegalovirus exposure and HLA in healthy donors. The PCR made use of 60 Vbeta and 13 Jbeta primers. This table comes from immunoSEQ multiplex PCR, and its TCRdb copy is limited to in-frame clones, with some not included. The table has 200,000 to 250,000 clones, around 77% seen once. Material for sequencing was PBMCs. The receptor set was obtained from a woman between 25 and 40 years old in good health and CMV-seronegative.

The rearrangement uses TRBV28 and TRBJ1-5; maybe TRBD1 (5 bases). Germline values: CDR1 MDHEN, CDR2 SYDVKM. The CDR3 spans 15 residues. Trimming took off 4 bases at V and 6 bases at J, with 16 bases between the two ends. The CDR3 here is CASSSDRSAGQPQHF. CDR3 sequence (DNA): TGTGCCAGCAGTTCCGACAGATCTGCCGGTCAGCCCCAGCATTTT.

Of note for this clone: One junction end disagrees with the germline gene, perhaps due to a read error. The gene calls are TRBV4-2 and TRBJ1-2; 7 positions agree with TRBD1. In germline, CDR1 is LGHNA, CDR2 YNFKEQ. The CDR3 has 15 residues. CDR3 sequence: CASSQVDRDTKGYPF. Written as DNA, the CDR3 is TGTGCCAGCAGCCAAGTTGACAGGGACACAAAGGGCTACCCCTTC.

The chain links TRBV9 to TRBJ1-2; D is uncertain. CDR3 length equals 14 residues. Per germline, CDR1 SGDLS and CDR2 YYNGEE. The germline V and J ends were trimmed by 4 bases and 6 bases, with 16 bases remaining between them. CDR3 loop: CASSLLANSNGYTF. The DNA of the CDR3 is TGTGCCAGCAGCCTCCTCGCGAACAGTAATGGCTACACCTTC.

Of note for this clone: Compared with germline, one end of the junction differs, possibly owing to a read error. The chain has TRBV7-7 and TRBJ1-1; D unresolved. This CDR3 is built from 13 residues. The germline V gene encodes CDR1 SSHAT and CDR2 FNYEAQ (reference sequence). CDR3 protein: CASSEGVNTEAFF. In nucleotides, the CDR3 is TGTGCTAGCAGCGAGGGCGTCAACACTGAAGCTTTCTTT.

This clone was picked up one time. The rearrangement uses TRBV5-1 and TRBJ2-5, with TRBD2 matching 11 bases. After removal of 4 bases from V and 5 bases from J, the junction contained 16 bases not matched to a gene. From germline, CDR1 is SGHRS and CDR2 YFSETQ. This CDR3 comprises 18 residues. The CDR3 DNA is TGCGCCAGCAGCCGAACCTCTACTAGCGGGAGTATCGGGGAGACCCAGTACTTC. It is translated as CASSRTSTSGSIGETQYF.

The V and J genes are TRBV28 and TRBJ1-1; 8 nucleotides align to TRBD1. The V and J ends lost 6 bases and 0 bases, in that order; junction bases with no gene match: 9. The CDR3 contains 16 residues. The V gene's germline CDR1 is MDHEN and CDR2 SYDVKM. The CDR3 here is CASSFFGTGLNTEAFF. For the CDR3, the DNA is TGTGCCAGCAGCTTCTTTGGGACAGGATTGAACACTGAAGCTTTCTTT.

V and J are TRBV4-1 and TRBJ2-7; D is uncertain. Germline V lookup: CDR1 MGHRA, CDR2 YSYEKL. The CDR3 is made up of 16 amino acids. Trimming shortened V by 0 bases and J by 2 bases, and 14 bases separated the two germline ends. CDR3 DNA: TGCGCCAGCAGCCAAGAACGGTCAAGCGATACCTACGAGCAGTACTTC. Translation gives CASSQERSSDTYEQYF.

The sample holds a few counts of this clone. The rearrangement uses TRBV2 and TRBJ2-7; 8 bases align to TRBD2. In germline, CDR1 is SNHLY, CDR2 FYNNEI. With V trimmed by 3 bases and J by 6 bases, 10 bases remained unmatched. The CDR3 extends over 15 amino acids. CDR3 amino acids: CASSESGGPYSEQYF. CDR3 DNA sequence: TGTGCCAGCAGTGAGAGCGGGGGTCCCTATTCCGAGCAGTACTTC.

This clone was found a few times. The rearrangement links TRBV28 to TRBJ1-2, with 8 bases fitting TRBD1. V trimming: 3 bases; J trimming: 4 bases; junction bases outside the gene matches: 13. The germline V gene encodes CDR1 MDHEN and CDR2 SYDVKM. The CDR3 is 17 amino acids. The CDR3 sequence: CASSLGKAGTGLYGYTF. The CDR3 DNA reads as TGTGCCAGCAGTTTGGGCAAAGCCGGGACAGGCCTCTATGGCTACACCTTC.

The chain has TRBV29-1 and TRBJ2-3, with TRBD2 identical over 11 bases. The CDR3 sequence is 15 residues long. Germline loops: CDR1 SQVTM, CDR2 ANQGSEA. V lost 2 bases to trimming and J lost 6 bases; unmatched junction nucleotides: 7. In DNA, the CDR3 is TGCAGCGTTGAATGGGTAGCGGGAGGGAAGGATACGCAGTATTTT. Translated, it gives CSVEWVAGGKDTQYF.

In its sample, this clone was seen once. The chain is built from TRBV9 and TRBJ1-5; no clear D. CDR1 and CDR2 from the germline V gene are SGDLS and YYNGEE. The CDR3 sequence is 14 residues long. V dropped 0 bases and J dropped 0 bases, with 4 bases sitting between them. CDR3 residues: CASSVGDSNQPQHF. In DNA form, the CDR3 reads TGTGCCAGCAGCGTAGGAGATAGCAATCAGCCCCAGCATTTT.

This rearrangement joins TRBV10-2 to TRBJ1-1, with D uncertain. The CDR3 length is 14 residues. V lost 4 bases to trimming and J lost 2 bases, with 11 bases between them. Germline V gene data show CDR1 as WSHSY and CDR2 as SAAADI. The DNA for the CDR3 is TGCGCCAGCAGTGTACTGAACGGTAACACTGAAGCTTTCTTT. Encoded protein: CASSVLNGNTEAFF.

This rearrangement joins TRBV5-1 to TRBJ2-1; 9 bases match TRBD2. This CDR3 comprises 16 residues. Looked up from germline, CDR1 is SGHRS and CDR2 is YFSETQ. Germline trimming cut 0 bases from V and 6 bases from J; bases unmatched to any gene: 7. Written as DNA, the CDR3 is TGCGCCAGCAGCTTGGCCGCGGCGCGGGGGGGCAATGAGCAGTTCTTC. It is translated as CASSLAAARGGNEQFF.

Notes on this clone: The sample carries other DNA sequences with the same CDR3. The chain recombines TRBV6-5 with TRBJ1-1; D is unclear. Germline CDR1 reads MNHEY; CDR2 reads SVGAGI. This CDR3 has 14 amino acids. Trimming stripped 2 bases from V and 1 base from J, with 8 bases between. The CDR3 DNA is TGTGCCAGCAGTTACCGAACAGAGAACACTGAAGCTTTCTTT. This codes for CASSYRTENTEAFF.

This clone showed up just once. The chain links TRBV18 to TRBJ1-2, with TRBD1 identical over 8 bases. Germline V gives CDR1 KGHSH, CDR2 LQKENI. The J segment lost 8 bases and the V segment lost 3 bases, leaving 8 bases of the junction unmatched. This CDR3 has 14 residues. The CDR3 nucleotides are TGTGCCAGCTCACCGTCGACAGGGGTGGTAGGCTACACCTTC. It translates to CASSPSTGVVGYTF.

The chain joins TRBV2 to TRBJ1-1; no clear D. V was clipped by 7 bases and J by 4 bases, with 13 bases between them. The CDR3 runs to 13 residues. The V gene's germline CDR1 is SNHLY and CDR2 FYNNEI. In DNA, the CDR3 is TGTGCCAGCAAAGAATTGGGAGGCACTGAAGCTTTCTTT. This gives the protein CASKELGGTEAFF.

The genes are TRBV11-2 and TRBJ2-4, with D tentatively TRBD1 (5 bases). CDR1 and CDR2 from the germline V gene are SGHAT and FQNNGV. Trimming cost V 6 bases and J 7 bases, with 13 bases left between them. The CDR3 is 13 amino acids. The CDR3 protein is CASRDSGANIQYF. As DNA, the CDR3 is TGTGCCAGCAGAGATAGTGGGGCCAACATTCAGTACTTC.

The rearrangement uses TRBV5-8 and TRBJ2-7, with D possibly TRBD1 on 6 matching bases. The CDR3 has 16 residues. Germline CDR1 is SGHTS and CDR2 is YDEGEE. With 0 bases removed from V and 7 bases from J, the gap between germline ends came to 20 bases. This chain's CDR3 is CASSLAGTPLLMEQYF. CDR3 sequence (DNA): TGTGCCAGCAGCTTGGCCGGGACACCACTTTTGATGGAGCAGTACTTC. The full variable domain, its missing parts supplied by reference TRBV5-8 and TRBJ2-7, is EAGVTQSPTHLIKTRGQQATLRCSPISGHTSVYWYQQALGLGLQFLLWYDEGEERNRGNFPPRFSGRQFPNYSSELNVNALELEDSALYLCASSLAGTPLLMEQYFGPGTRLTVT.

The chain combines TRBV2 with TRBJ2-3; 9 positions agree with TRBD2. This CDR3 region has 15 residues. The germline V gene encodes CDR1 SNHLY and CDR2 FYNNEI. The J segment lost 2 bases and the V segment lost 5 bases, leaving 5 bases of the junction unmatched. CDR3 sequence (DNA): TGTGCCAGCAGTCCCGGACTAGCGTTCACAGATACGCAGTATTTT. It codes for CASSPGLAFTDTQYF.